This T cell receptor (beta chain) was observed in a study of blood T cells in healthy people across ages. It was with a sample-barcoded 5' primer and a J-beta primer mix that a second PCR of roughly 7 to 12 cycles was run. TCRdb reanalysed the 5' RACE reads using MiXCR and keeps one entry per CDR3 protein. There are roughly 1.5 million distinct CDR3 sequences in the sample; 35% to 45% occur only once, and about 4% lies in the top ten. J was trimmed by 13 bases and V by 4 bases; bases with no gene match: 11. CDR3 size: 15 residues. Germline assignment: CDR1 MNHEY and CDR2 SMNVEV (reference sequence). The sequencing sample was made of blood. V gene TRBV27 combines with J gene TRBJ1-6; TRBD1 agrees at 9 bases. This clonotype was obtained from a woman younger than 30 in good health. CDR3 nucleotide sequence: TGTGCCAGCAGTTCCCTTACAGGGGGCTATACCCCCCTCCACTTT. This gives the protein CASSSLTGGYTPLHF.